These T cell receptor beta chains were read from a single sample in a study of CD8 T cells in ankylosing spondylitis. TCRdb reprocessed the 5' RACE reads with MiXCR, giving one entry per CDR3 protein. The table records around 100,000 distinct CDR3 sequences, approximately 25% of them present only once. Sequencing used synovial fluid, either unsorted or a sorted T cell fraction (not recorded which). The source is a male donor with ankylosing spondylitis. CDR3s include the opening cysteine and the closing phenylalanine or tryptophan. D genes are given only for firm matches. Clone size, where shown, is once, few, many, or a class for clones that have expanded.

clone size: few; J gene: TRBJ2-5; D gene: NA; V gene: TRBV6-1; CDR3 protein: CASSTARIGSLQETQYF; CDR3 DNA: TGTGCCAGCAGTACAGCTAGGATCGGATCTTTACAAGAGACCCAGTACTTC
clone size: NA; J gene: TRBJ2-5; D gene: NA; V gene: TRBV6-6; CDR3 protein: CASSTGLKTQYF; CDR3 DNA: TGTGCCAGCAGTACAGGTTTGAAGACCCAGTACTTC
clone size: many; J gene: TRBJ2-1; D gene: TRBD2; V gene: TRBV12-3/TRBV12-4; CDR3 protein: CASRPRSSGSLDEQFF; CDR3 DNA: TGTGCCAGCAGACCCCGCTCTAGCGGGAGCTTGGATGAGCAGTTCTTC
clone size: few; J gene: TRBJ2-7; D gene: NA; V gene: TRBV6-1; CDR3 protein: CASSEGGTTYEQYF; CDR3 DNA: TGTGCCAGCAGTGAAGGGGGGACGACCTACGAGCAGTACTTC
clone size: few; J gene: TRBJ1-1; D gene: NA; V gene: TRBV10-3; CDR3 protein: CATSAGDAEAFF; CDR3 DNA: TGTGCCACCTCAGCAGGGGACGCTGAAGCTTTCTTT
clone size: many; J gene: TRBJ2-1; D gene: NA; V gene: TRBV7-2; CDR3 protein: CASSLAGGIYNEQFF; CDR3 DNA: TGTGCCAGCAGCTTAGCGGGAGGTATCTACAATGAGCAGTTCTTC
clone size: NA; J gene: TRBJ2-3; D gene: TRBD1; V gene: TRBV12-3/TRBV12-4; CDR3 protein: CASTGDRGADTQYF; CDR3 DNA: TGTGCCAGCACCGGGGACAGGGGGGCAGATACGCAGTATTTT
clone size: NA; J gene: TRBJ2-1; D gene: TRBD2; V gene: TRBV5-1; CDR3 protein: CASSLVRTSGSEGEQFF; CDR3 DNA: TGCGCCAGCAGCTTGGTAAGGACTAGCGGATCGGAGGGTGAGCAGTTCTTC
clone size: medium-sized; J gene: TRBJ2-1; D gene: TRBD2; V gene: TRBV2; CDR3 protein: CASTPRVAGNEQFF; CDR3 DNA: TGTGCCAGCACTCCCAGGGTAGCGGGGAATGAGCAGTTCTTC
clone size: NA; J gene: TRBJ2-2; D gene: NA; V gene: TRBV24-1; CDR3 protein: CATSAAQGRFLFF; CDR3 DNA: TGTGCCACCAGTGCCGCACAGGGAAGGTTTTTGTTTTTT
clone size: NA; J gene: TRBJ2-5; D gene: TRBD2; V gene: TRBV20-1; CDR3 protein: CSASGLAGGPPETQYF; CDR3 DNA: TGCAGTGCTAGTGGTCTAGCGGGAGGGCCCCCAGAGACCCAGTACTTC
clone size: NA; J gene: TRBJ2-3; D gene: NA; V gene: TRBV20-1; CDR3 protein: CSASYGASSTDTQYF; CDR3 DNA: TGCAGTGCTAGTTACGGGGCCTCTAGCACAGATACGCAGTATTTT
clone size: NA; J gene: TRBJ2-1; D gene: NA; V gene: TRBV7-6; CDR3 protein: CASSLGTRDTEQFF; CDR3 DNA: TGTGCCAGCAGCTTAGGGACTAGGGACACTGAGCAGTTCTTC
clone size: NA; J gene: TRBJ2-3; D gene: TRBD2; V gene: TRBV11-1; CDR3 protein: CASSPGLAGGRTDTQYF; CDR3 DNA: TGTGCCAGCAGCCCGGGACTAGCGGGAGGGAGAACAGATACGCAGTATTTT
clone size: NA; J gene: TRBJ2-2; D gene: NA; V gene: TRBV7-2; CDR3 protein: CASSLATYTGELFF; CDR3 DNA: TGTGCCAGCAGCTTAGCTACGTACACCGGGGAGCTGTTTTTT
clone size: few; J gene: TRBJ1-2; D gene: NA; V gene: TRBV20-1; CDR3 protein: CSATLKGGMGYGYTF; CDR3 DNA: TGCAGTGCTACCCTTAAAGGGGGAATGGGCTATGGCTACACCTTC
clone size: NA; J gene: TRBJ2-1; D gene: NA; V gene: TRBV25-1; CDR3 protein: CASRAYSYNEQFF; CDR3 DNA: TGTGCCAGCAGGGCCTATTCCTACAATGAGCAGTTCTTC
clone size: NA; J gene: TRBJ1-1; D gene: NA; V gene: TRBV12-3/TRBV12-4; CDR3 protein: CASSPLFGRGNTEAFF; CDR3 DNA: TGTGCCAGCAGTCCCTTATTCGGTCGGGGGAACACTGAAGCTTTCTTT
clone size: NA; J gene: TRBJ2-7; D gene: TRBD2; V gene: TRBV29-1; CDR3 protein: CSVIGGGSSYEQYF; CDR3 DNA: TGCAGCGTTATAGGAGGCGGGAGTTCCTACGAGCAGTACTTC
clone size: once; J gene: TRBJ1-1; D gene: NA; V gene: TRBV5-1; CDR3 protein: CASSSVGVNTEAFF; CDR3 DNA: TGCGCCAGCAGCTCCGTCGGGGTGAACACTGAAGCTTTCTTT
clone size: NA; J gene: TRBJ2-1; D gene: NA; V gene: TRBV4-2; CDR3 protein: CASSQLNEQFF; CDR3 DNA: TGTGCCAGCAGCCAACTAAATGAGCAGTTCTTC
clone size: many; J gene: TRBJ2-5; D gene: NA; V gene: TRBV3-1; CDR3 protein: CASSNRGGETQYF; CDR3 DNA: TGTGCCAGCAGCAACAGGGGGGGGGAGACCCAGTACTTC
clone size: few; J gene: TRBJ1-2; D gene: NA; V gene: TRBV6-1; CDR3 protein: CASRLQGGDGYTF; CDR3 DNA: TGTGCCAGCAGGCTTCAAGGAGGTGATGGCTACACCTTC
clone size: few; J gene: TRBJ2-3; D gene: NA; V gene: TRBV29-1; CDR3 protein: CSVEDLDRDTQYF; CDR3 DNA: TGCAGCGTTGAAGATTTGGACCGGGATACGCAGTATTTT
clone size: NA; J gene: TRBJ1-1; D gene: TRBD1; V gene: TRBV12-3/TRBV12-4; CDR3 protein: CASSWWTGGNTEAFF; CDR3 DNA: TGTGCCAGCAGTTGGTGGACAGGGGGTAACACTGAAGCTTTCTTT
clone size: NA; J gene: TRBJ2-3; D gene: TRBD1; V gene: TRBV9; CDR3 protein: CASSVETGQQYF; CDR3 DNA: TGTGCCAGCAGCGTAGAGACAGGGCAGCAGTATTTT
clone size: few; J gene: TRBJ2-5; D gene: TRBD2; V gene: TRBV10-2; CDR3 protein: CASRDLAARETQYF; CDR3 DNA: TGCGCCAGCAGAGATCTAGCGGCCCGGGAGACCCAGTACTTC
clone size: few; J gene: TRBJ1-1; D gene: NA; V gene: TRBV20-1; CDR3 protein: CSALERTEAFF; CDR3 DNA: TGCAGTGCCTTAGAGCGCACTGAAGCTTTCTTT
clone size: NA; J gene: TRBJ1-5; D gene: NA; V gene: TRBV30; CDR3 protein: CAWSGGVDQPQHF; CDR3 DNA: TGTGCCTGGAGTGGGGGGGTCGATCAGCCCCAGCATTTT
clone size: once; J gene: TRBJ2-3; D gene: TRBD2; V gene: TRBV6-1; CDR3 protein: CASRSGRLGDTQYF; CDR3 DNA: TGTGCCAGCAGGTCCGGGAGGCTGGGAGATACGCAGTATTTT
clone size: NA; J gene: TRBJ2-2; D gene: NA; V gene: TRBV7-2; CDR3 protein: CASSPAGNTGELFF; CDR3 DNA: TGTGCCAGCAGCCCAGCAGGGAACACCGGGGAGCTGTTTTTT
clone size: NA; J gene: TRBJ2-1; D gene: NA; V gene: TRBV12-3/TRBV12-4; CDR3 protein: CASSLGAPNNEQFF; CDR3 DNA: TGTGCCAGCAGTTTGGGGGCCCCTAACAATGAGCAGTTCTTC
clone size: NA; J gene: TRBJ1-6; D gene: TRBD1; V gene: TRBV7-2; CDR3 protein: CASSLEGQGYSPLHF; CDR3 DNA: TGTGCCAGCAGCTTAGAGGGACAGGGGTATTCACCCCTCCACTTT
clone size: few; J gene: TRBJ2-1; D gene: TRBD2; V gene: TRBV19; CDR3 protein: CASSMGTSGSNEQFF; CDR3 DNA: TGTGCCAGTAGTATGGGGACTAGCGGGAGCAATGAGCAGTTCTTC
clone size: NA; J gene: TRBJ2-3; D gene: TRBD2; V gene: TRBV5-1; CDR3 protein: CASSFGPSGADTQYF; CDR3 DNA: TGCGCCAGCAGCTTCGGGCCTAGCGGAGCAGATACGCAGTATTTT
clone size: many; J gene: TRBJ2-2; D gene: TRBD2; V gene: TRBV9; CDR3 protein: CASSVDQRTSGSRGELFF; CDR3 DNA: TGTGCCAGCAGCGTAGACCAAAGGACTAGCGGGAGTCGGGGGGAGCTGTTTTTT
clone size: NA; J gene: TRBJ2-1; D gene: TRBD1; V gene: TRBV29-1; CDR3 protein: CSVAGTGTSYNEQFF; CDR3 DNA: TGCAGCGTCGCTGGGACAGGGACCTCCTACAATGAGCAGTTCTTC
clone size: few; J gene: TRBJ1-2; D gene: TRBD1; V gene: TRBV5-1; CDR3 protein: CASSPRTGGTYGYTF; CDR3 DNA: TGCGCCAGCAGCCCCCGGACAGGGGGGACCTATGGCTACACCTTC
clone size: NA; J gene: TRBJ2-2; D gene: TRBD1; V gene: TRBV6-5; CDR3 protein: CASRSTGTGGNTGELFF; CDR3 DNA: TGTGCCAGCAGGTCTACCGGGACAGGGGGCAACACCGGGGAGCTGTTTTTT
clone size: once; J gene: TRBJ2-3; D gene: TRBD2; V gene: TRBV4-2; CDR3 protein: CASSQGVRREPWVTDTQYF; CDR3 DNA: TGTGCCAGCAGCCAAGGGGTCCGGCGGGAGCCATGGGTAACAGATACGCAGTATTTT
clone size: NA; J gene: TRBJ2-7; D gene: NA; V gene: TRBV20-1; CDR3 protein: CSARDRRLGGEQYF; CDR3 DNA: TGCAGTGCTAGAGATAGAAGGTTGGGTGGCGAGCAGTACTTC
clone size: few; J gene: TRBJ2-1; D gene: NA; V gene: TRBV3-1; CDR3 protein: CASSQDYSGGEQFF; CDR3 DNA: TGTGCCAGCAGCCAAGATTACTCGGGCGGGGAGCAGTTCTTC